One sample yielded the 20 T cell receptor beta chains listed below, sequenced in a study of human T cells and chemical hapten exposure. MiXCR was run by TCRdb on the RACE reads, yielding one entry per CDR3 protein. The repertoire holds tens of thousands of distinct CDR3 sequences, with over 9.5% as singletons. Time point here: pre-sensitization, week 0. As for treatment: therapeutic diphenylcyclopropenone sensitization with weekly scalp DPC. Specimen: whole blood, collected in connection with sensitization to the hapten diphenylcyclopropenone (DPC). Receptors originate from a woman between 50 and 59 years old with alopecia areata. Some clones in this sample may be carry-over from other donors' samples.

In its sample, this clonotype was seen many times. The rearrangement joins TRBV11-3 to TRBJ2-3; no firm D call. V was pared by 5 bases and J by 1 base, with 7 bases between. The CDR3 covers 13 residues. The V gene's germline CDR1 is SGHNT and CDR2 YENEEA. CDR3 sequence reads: CASSLHRTDTQYF. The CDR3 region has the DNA TGTGCCAGCAGCCTCCACCGCACAGATACGCAGTATTTT.

The CDR3 here is CASRSTQVGGYTF. CDR3 bases: TGTGCCAGCAGATCCACACAGGTCGGTGGCTACACCTTC. V gene TRBV6-2 or TRBV6-3 combines with J gene TRBJ1-2; weak D call: TRBD1 (5 bases). Trimming left V 6 bases short and J 7 bases short, with 15 bases between. The germline V gene encodes CDR1 MNHEY and CDR2 SVGEGT. The CDR3 length is 13 residues.

CDR3 sequence (DNA): TGTGCCAGTAAGATGGTCTCTGGGGCCAACGTCCTGACTTTC. This gives the protein CASKMVSGANVLTF. The V and J genes are TRBV19 and TRBJ2-6; D remains ambiguous. The germline V gene encodes CDR1 LNHDA and CDR2 SQIVND (reference sequence). The CDR3 spans 14 residues. V gave up 7 bases and J gave up 0 bases, with 7 bases separating them.

As DNA, the CDR3 is TGCAGTGCTAGGGTCGGGACTGGGCCTATTAGGACCTACAATGAGCAGTTCTTC. Protein: CSARVGTGPIRTYNEQFF. The rearrangement links TRBV20-1 to TRBJ2-1; tentatively, D is TRBD2 (6 bases). Looked up from germline, CDR1 is DFQATT and CDR2 is SNEGSKA (reference sequence). Trimming pared 3 bases from V and 2 bases from J, leaving 23 bases between. The CDR3 is 18 amino acids.

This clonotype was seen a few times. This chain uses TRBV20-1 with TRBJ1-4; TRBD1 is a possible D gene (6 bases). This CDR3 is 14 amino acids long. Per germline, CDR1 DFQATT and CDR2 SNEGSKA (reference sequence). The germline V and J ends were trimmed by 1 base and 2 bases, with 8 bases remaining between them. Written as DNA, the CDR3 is TGCAGTGCTAGAGTCCAGGGGACTAATGAAAAACTGTTTTTT. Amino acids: CSARVQGTNEKLFF.

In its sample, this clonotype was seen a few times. In nucleotides, the CDR3 is TGCAGCGGAGGGTATGCTGACTCTGGCTACACCTTC. The encoded protein is CSGGYADSGYTF. The V call is TRBV29-1, the J call TRBJ1-2; D is unresolved. Trimming removed 7 bases from V and 7 bases from J, with 16 bases in between. Germline V gene lookup returns CDR1 SQVTM and CDR2 ANQGSEA. The CDR3 extends over 12 amino acids.

The CDR3 DNA sequence: TGTGCCAGCAGCCAAAATCTGGGTATTACGAATCAGCCCCAGCATTTT. Translating it yields CASSQNLGITNQPQHF. The chain links TRBV7-8 to TRBJ1-5; D ambiguous. Trimming pared 5 bases from V and 4 bases from J, leaving 18 bases between. Germline V gives CDR1 SGHVS, CDR2 FQNEAQ. This CDR3 has 16 residues. Filled out from reference TRBV7-8 and TRBJ1-5, the complete variable domain reads GAGVSQSPRYKVAKRGQDVALRCDPISGHVSLFWYQQALGQGPEFLTYFQNEAQLDKSGLPSDRFFAERPEGSVSTLKIQRTQQEDSAVYLCASSQNLGITNQPQHFGDGTRLSIL.

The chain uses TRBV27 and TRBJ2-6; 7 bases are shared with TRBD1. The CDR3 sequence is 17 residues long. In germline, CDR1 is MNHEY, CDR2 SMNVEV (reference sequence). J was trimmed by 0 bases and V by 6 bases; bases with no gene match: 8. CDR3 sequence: CASSIGAGGSGANVLTF. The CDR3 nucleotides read TGTGCCAGCAGCATAGGGGCAGGGGGCTCTGGGGCCAACGTCCTGACTTTC.

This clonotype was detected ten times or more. The CDR3 loop reads CASSLGEKLFF. The CDR3 DNA follows: TGTGCCAGCAGCCTTGGAGAAAAACTGTTTTTT. The chain couples TRBV6-2 or TRBV6-3 to TRBJ1-4; D uncertain. The CDR3 consists of 11 residues. The V end was cut by 6 bases, the J end by 8 bases, with 7 bases between. The germline gives CDR1 MNHEY, CDR2 SVGEGT.

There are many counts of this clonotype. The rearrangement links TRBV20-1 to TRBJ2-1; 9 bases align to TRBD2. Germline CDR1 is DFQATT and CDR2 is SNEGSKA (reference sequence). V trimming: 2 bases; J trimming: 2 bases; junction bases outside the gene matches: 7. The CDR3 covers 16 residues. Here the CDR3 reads CSARRSAGGPYNEQFF. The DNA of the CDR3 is TGCAGTGCTAGACGATCGGCGGGGGGGCCCTACAATGAGCAGTTCTTC.

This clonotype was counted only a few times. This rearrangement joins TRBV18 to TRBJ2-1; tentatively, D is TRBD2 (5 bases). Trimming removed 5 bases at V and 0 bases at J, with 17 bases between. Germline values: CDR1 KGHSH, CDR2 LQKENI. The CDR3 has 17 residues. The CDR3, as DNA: TGTGCCAGCTCAGCGTCACTAGTCCAGGTCTCCTACAATGAGCAGTTCTTC. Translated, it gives CASSASLVQVSYNEQFF.

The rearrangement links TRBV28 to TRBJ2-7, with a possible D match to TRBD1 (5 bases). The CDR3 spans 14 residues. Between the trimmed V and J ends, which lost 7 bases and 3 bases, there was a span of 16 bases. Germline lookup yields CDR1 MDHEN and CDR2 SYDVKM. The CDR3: CASTPGRQSYEQYF. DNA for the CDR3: TGTGCCAGCACTCCCGGGCGACAGAGCTACGAGCAGTACTTC.

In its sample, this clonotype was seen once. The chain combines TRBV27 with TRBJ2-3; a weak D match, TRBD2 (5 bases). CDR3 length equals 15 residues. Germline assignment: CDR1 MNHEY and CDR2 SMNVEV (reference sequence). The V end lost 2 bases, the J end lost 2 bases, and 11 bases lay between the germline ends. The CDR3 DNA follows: TGTGCCAGCAGTTTAGACGGAGGCCCCACAGATACGCAGTATTTT. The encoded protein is CASSLDGGPTDTQYF.

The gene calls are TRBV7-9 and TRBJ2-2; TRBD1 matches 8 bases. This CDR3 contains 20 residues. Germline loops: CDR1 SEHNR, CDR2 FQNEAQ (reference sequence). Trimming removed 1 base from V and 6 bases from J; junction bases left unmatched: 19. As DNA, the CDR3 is TGTGCCAGCAGCTTAGAGATGGCGACAGGGGTTCTCCGAAGCGCCGGGGAGCTGTTTTTT. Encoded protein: CASSLEMATGVLRSAGELFF. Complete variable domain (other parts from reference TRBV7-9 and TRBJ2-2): DTGVSQNPRHKITKRGQNVTFRCDPISEHNRLYWYRQTLGQGPEFLTYFQNEAQLEKSRLLSDRFSAERPKGSFSTLEIQRTEQGDSAMYLCASSLEMATGVLRSAGELFFGEGSRLTVL.

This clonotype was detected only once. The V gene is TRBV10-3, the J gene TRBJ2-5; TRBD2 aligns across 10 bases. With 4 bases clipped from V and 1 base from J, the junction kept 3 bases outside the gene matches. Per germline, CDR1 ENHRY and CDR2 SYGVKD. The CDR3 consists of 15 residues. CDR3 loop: CAISGAGGLQETQYF. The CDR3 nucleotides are TGTGCCATCAGTGGAGCGGGGGGGCTCCAAGAGACCCAGTACTTC.

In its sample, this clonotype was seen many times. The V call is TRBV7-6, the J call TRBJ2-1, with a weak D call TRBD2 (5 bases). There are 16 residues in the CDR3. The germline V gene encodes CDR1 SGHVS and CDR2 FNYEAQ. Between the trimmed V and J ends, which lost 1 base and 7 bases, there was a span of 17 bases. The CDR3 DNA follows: TGTGCCAGCAGCTTAGAAGTGGGCGGCCGAGGGAATGAGCAGTTCTTC. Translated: CASSLEVGGRGNEQFF.

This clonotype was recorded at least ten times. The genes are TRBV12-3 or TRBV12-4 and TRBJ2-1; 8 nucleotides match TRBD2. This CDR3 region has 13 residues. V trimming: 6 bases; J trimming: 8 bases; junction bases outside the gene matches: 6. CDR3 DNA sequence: TGTGCCAGCAGCCGGGAGGGCCACCATGAGCAGTTCTTC. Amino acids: CASSREGHHEQFF.

The CDR3 coding sequence is TGTGCCAGCAGCTATTCTAGCGGGGCCCCCTACGAGCAGTACTTC. This translates into CASSYSSGAPYEQYF. The V gene is TRBV11-3, the J gene TRBJ2-7; 9 nucleotides line up with TRBD2. V shed 4 bases, J shed 2 bases, and the junction held 6 bases outside the gene matches. The CDR3 is 15 amino acids. From germline, CDR1 is SGHNT and CDR2 YENEEA. Full variable domain (remainder filled in from reference TRBV11-3 and TRBJ2-7): EAGVVQSPRYKIIEKKQPVAFWCNPISGHNTLYWYLQNLGQGPELLIRYENEEAVDDSQLPKDRFSAERLKGVDSTLKIQPAELGDSAVYLCASSYSSGAPYEQYFGPGTRLTVT.

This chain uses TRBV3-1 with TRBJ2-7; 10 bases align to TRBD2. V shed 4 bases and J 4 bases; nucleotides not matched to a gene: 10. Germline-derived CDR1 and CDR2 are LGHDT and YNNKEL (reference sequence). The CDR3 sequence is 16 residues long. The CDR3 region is CASSPPAGLAVYEQYF. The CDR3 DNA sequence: TGTGCCAGCAGCCCCCCGGCCGGACTAGCGGTTTACGAGCAGTACTTC.

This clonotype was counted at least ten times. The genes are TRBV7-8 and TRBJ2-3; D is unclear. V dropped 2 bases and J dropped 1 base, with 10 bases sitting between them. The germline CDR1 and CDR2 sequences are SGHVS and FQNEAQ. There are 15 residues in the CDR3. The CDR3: CASSLRVVGTDTQYF. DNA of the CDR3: TGTGCCAGCAGCTTAAGGGTGGTTGGCACAGATACGCAGTATTTT.